The 17 T cell receptor beta chains below come from one sample, sequenced in a study of response to subunit inactivated influenza vaccine. One entry per CDR3 protein, called by TCRdb with MiXCR from the RT-PCR reads. The sample contains approximately 700,000 distinct CDR3 sequences, around 13% of which appear only once. The sequencing used PBMCs from blood, collected around 15 days before vaccination. The receptor source for this set is a man aged 50-59 years who received an inactivated influenza vaccine.

On this clonotype: The junction departs from the called germline gene at one end, perhaps through a read error. The J gene is TRBJ2-7, the V gene TRBV11-2; no clear D. This CDR3 has 14 amino acids. Germline CDR1 SGHAT, CDR2 FQNNGV. CDR3 region: CASILFGSPYEQYF. In DNA, the CDR3 is TGTGCCAGCATCTTATTCGGCAGTCCCTACGAGCAGTACTTC.

This clonotype has only a few counts. The chain has TRBV7-9 and TRBJ1-2; D ambiguous. V was pared by 8 bases and J by 6 bases, with 10 bases between. The CDR3 is made up of 11 amino acids. CDR1 is SEHNR and CDR2 is FQNEAQ in the germline V gene (reference sequence). Here the CDR3 reads CASRSPHGYTF. CDR3 in DNA: TGTGCCAGCCGCAGTCCCCATGGCTACACCTTC. The whole variable domain, remainder taken from reference TRBV7-9 and TRBJ1-2, is DTGVSQNPRHKITKRGQNVTFRCDPISEHNRLYWYRQTLGQGPEFLTYFQNEAQLEKSRLLSDRFSAERPKGSFSTLEIQRTEQGDSAMYLCASRSPHGYTFGSGTRLTVV.

The chain couples TRBV7-4 to TRBJ2-7; the match to TRBD2 covers 9 bases. Germline V gene lookup returns CDR1 SGHVT and CDR2 SQSDAQ. The CDR3 has 14 residues. V shed 1 base, J shed 5 bases, and the junction held 3 bases outside the gene matches. In DNA form, the CDR3 reads TGTGCCAGCAGCTTAGGCCAGCGGGAGGACGAGCAGTACTTC. Translating it yields CASSLGQREDEQYF.

The rearrangement links TRBV28 to TRBJ2-7, with TRBD2 matching over 8 bases. The J segment lost 3 bases and the V segment lost 5 bases, leaving 3 bases of the junction unmatched. The CDR3 length is 13 residues. Germline loops: CDR1 MDHEN, CDR2 SYDVKM. CDR3 in DNA: TGTGCCAGCAGTAAGGCGGGAGGCTACGAGCAGTACTTC. Protein product: CASSKAGGYEQYF.

This clonotype showed up just a few times. The chain carries TRBV7-9 and TRBJ2-7; possible D gene TRBD2, 5 bases. V lost 7 bases, J lost 2 bases, and 15 bases lay in between. The CDR3 covers 14 residues. Germline V gives CDR1 SEHNR, CDR2 FQNEAQ (reference sequence). The CDR3, as DNA: TGTGCCAGCACCTGGGGAGAACACCCCTACGAGCAGTACTTC. It codes for CASTWGEHPYEQYF.

This clonotype was counted only a few times. The rearrangement links TRBV12-3 or TRBV12-4 to TRBJ2-4; D may be TRBD2 (5 bases). The CDR3 sequence is 15 residues long. V lost 3 bases to trimming and J lost 6 bases, with 15 bases between them. Here the CDR3 DNA reads TGTGCCAGCAGTTTGACCGCGGGTCGAGGAAACATTCAGTACTTC. It is translated as CASSLTAGRGNIQYF.

This clonotype was seen only a few times. This chain joins TRBV29-1 and TRBJ1-1; D uncertain. Germline values: CDR1 SQVTM, CDR2 ANQGSEA. V was shortened by 5 bases and J by 0 bases, with 1 base between the two germline ends. The CDR3 consists of 10 residues. The CDR3 DNA sequence: TGCAGCGTTTTGAACACTGAAGCTTTCTTT. It yields the protein CSVLNTEAFF.

This clonotype was detected only a few times. CDR3 amino acids: CAGTSNTGELFF. CDR3 coding DNA: TGTGCCGGCACCTCGAACACCGGGGAGCTGTTTTTT. V usage is TRBV6-6 and J usage is TRBJ2-2; D gene unclear. CDR3 length: 12 amino acids. V was trimmed by 11 bases and J by 0 bases, leaving 7 bases between them. Germline V lookup: CDR1 MNHNY, CDR2 SVGAGI (reference sequence).

This rearrangement joins TRBV5-1 to TRBJ1-2; D uncertain. The CDR3 is 15 amino acids. Germline V gene sequence: CDR1 SGHRS, CDR2 YFSETQ. V gave up 2 bases and J gave up 7 bases, with 18 bases separating them. Written as DNA, the CDR3 is TGCGCCAGCAGCTTATACAGAGGCGGTTGGAGTGGCTACACCTTC. This sequence encodes CASSLYRGGWSGYTF.

This clonotype was seen many times. This CDR3 is CASSQGQGDYEQYF. CDR3 DNA: TGTGCCAGCAGCCAAGGACAGGGGGACTACGAGCAGTACTTC. The chain is built from TRBV4-2 and TRBJ2-7; TRBD1 agrees at 9 bases. CDR1 and CDR2 from the germline V gene are LGHNA and YNFKEQ. Losses at the gene ends were 1 base for V and 3 bases for J; bases not matched to a gene: 1. This CDR3 is 14 amino acids long.

A few counts support this clonotype. V and J are TRBV5-1 and TRBJ1-5; D is ambiguous. This CDR3 has 14 residues. The germline CDR1 and CDR2 sequences are SGHRS and YFSETQ. Trimming pared 8 bases from V and 0 bases from J, leaving 12 bases between. The CDR3 here is CARCDDHSNQPQHF. The CDR3 nucleotides read TGCGCCAGGTGCGACGATCATAGCAATCAGCCCCAGCATTTT. The entire variable domain, with the rest obtained from reference TRBV5-1 and TRBJ1-5, is as follows: KAGVTQTPRYLIKTRGQQVTLSCSPISGHRSVSWYQQTPGQGLQFLFEYFSETQRNKGNFPGRFSGRQFSNSRSEMNVSTLELGDSALYLCARCDDHSNQPQHFGDGTRLSIL.

The gene calls are TRBV24-1 and TRBJ2-3; 11 bases are shared with TRBD2. Germline values: CDR1 KGHDR, CDR2 SFDVKD. The CDR3 is 18 residues long. J lost 0 bases, V lost 0 bases, and 4 bases had no gene match. CDR3 residues: CATSDLPRTSGSTDTQYF. The CDR3, as DNA: TGTGCCACCAGTGATTTGCCCCGGACTAGCGGGAGCACAGATACGCAGTATTTT.

This chain links TRBV20-1 with TRBJ2-5; TRBD2 matches at 12 bases. The CDR3 contains 16 residues. CDR1 and CDR2 from the germline V gene are DFQATT and SNEGSKA (reference sequence). V was clipped by 4 bases and J by 4 bases; unmatched bases: 10. CDR3 sequence (DNA): TGCAGTGCTAAAGGACTAGCGGGAATCATCGGAGAGACCCAGTACTTC. Residues: CSAKGLAGIIGETQYF.

With respect to this clonotype: An end of the junction does not agree with germline; a read error may underlie this. The chain links TRBV11-2 to TRBJ2-1; 9 nucleotides line up with TRBD2. The CDR3 spans 15 residues. CDR1 and CDR2 (germline): SGHAT, FQNNGV. CDR3 nucleotide sequence: TGTGCCAGCAGCCCTACTAGCGGGTTCTACAATGAGCAGTCCTTC. It codes for CASSPTSGFYNEQSF.

This chain links TRBV10-2 with TRBJ1-1; no clear D gene. Germline V CDR1 and CDR2: WSHSY, SAAADI. The V end lost 3 bases, the J end lost 0 bases, and 14 bases lay between the germline ends. This CDR3 spans 16 amino acids. The CDR3 reads CASSDSAETLNTEAFF. As DNA, the CDR3 is TGCGCCAGCAGTGATTCGGCAGAAACCTTGAACACTGAAGCTTTCTTT.

The genes are TRBV3-1 and TRBJ2-5, with a weak D call TRBD2 (5 bases). This CDR3 has 17 amino acids. V was cut by 0 bases and J by 2 bases, with 16 bases left in between. CDR1 is LGHDT and CDR2 is YNNKEL in the germline V gene (reference sequence). The CDR3 here is CASSQEPPADHQETQYF. Written as DNA, the CDR3 is TGTGCCAGCAGCCAAGAACCTCCAGCGGACCATCAAGAGACCCAGTACTTC.

The V and J genes are TRBV27 and TRBJ2-2; possibly TRBD2 for D (5 bases). This CDR3 comprises 18 residues. The ends were cut back, 0 bases at V and 2 bases at J, with 16 bases in the middle. Germline CDR1 reads MNHEY; CDR2 reads SMNVEV (reference sequence). The CDR3 region is CASSLSRRGSVNTGELFF. In DNA, the CDR3 is TGTGCCAGCAGTTTATCCCGACGGGGTTCGGTAAACACCGGGGAGCTGTTTTTT.